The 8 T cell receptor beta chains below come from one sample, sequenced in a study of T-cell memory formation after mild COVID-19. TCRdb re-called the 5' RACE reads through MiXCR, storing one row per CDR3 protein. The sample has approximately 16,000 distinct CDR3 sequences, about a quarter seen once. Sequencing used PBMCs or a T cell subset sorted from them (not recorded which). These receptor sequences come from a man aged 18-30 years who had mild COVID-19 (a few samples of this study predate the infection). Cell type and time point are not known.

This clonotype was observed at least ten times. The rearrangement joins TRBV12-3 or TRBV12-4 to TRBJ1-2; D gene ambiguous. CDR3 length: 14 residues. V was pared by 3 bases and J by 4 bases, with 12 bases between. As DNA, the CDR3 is TGTGCCAGCAGTTTTAATTCAGGCTCCTATGGCTACACCTTC. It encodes CASSFNSGSYGYTF.

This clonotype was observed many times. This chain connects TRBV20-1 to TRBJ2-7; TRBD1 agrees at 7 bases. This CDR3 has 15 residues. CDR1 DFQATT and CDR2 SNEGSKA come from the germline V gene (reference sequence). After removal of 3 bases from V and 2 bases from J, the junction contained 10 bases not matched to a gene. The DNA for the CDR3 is TGCAGTGCTAGGCCCCGGGACAGTAGTCCCTACGAGCAGTACGTC. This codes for CSARPRDSSPYEQYV.

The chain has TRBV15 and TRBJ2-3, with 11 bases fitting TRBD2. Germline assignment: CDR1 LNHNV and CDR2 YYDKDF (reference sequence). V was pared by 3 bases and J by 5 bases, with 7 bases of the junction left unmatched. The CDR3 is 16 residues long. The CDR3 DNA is TGTGCCACCAGCAGCCGTAGCGGGGGGGCCAGAGATACGCAGTATTTT. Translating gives CATSSRSGGARDTQYF.

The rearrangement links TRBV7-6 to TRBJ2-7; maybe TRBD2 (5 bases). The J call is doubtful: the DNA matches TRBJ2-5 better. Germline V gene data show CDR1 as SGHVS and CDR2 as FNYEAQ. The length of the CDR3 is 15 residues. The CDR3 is CASSLDLREGETQYF. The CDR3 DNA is TGTGCCAGCAGCTTAGATTTACGGGAAGGAGAGACCCAGTACTTC.

Here the CDR3 reads CASSLVNHNEQFF. The CDR3 region has the DNA TGTGCCAGCAGCTTAGTCAACCACAATGAGCAGTTCTTC. J is TRBJ2-1 and V is TRBV7-2; no clear D gene. Per germline, CDR1 SGHTA and CDR2 FQGNSA. The CDR3 is made up of 13 amino acids. Trimming pared 1 base from V and 5 bases from J, leaving 6 bases between.

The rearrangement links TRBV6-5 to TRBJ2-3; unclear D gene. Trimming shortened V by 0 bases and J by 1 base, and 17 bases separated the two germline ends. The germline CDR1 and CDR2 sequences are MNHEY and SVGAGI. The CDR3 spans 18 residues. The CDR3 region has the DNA TGTGCCAGCAGTTACTCCTACTTCGACCCGTTAGGCACAGATACGCAGTATTTT. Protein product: CASSYSYFDPLGTDTQYF.

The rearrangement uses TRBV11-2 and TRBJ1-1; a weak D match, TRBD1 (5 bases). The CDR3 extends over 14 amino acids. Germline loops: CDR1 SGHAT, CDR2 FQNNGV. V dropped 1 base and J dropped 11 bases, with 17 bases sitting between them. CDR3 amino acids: CASSLVGDDQNAFF. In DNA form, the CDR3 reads TGTGCCAGCAGCTTAGTGGGGGATGATCAGAATGCTTTCTTT. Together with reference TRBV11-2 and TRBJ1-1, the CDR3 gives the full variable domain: EAGVAQSPRYKIIEKRQSVAFWCNPISGHATLYWYQQILGQGPKLLIQFQNNGVVDDSQLPKDRFSAERLKGVDSTLKIQPAKLEDSAVYLCASSLVGDDQNAFFGQGTRLTVV.

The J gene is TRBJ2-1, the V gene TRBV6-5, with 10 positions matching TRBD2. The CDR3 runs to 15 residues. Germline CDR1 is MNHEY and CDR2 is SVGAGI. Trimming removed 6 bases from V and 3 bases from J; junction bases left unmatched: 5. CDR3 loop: CASSQLAGSYNEQFF. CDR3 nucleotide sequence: TGTGCCAGCAGCCAACTAGCGGGGAGCTACAATGAGCAGTTCTTC.